This T cell receptor beta chain was identified during a study of cytomegalovirus exposure and HLA in healthy donors. Use of 60 Vbeta and 13 Jbeta primers characterized the PCR. The protocol was immunoSEQ multiplex PCR, while the TCRdb copy is restricted to in-frame clones and leaves out a portion. The sample consists of fewer than 150,000 clones, roughly 73% of them appearing once. The CDR3 is 15 residues long. From germline, CDR1 is SGHRS and CDR2 YFSETQ. V lost 4 bases and J 8 bases, leaving 19 bases between the germline ends. Input material: PBMCs. The receptor was derived from a human donor in good health. V is TRBV5-1 and J is TRBJ2-1, with D tentatively TRBD2 (7 bases). The CDR3 DNA is TGCGCCAGCAGCCCTCGTCGGGGGGCCGGAGATGAGCAGTTCTTC. As protein: CASSPRRGAGDEQFF.